The entry that follows covers one T cell receptor (beta chain) sequence. This specimen comes from a study of control samples from healthy donors and cancer patients. V gave up 4 bases and J gave up 14 bases, with 13 bases separating them. Germline V gene lookup returns CDR1 SGDLS and CDR2 YYNGEE. The CDR3 is made up of 12 amino acids. Assay used: immunoSEQ multiplex PCR; TCRdb lists only in-frame clones, some missing. The sample has 80,000 to 85,000 clones, roughly 88% seen once; the top ten hold around 6%. The specimen was blood. This clonotype was sampled from a woman aged 45-65 years in good health. V gene TRBV9 combines with J gene TRBJ1-6, with a tentative D call TRBD1 (5 bases). The CDR3 here is CASSTPAGALHF. The CDR3 region has the DNA TGTGCCAGCAGCACCCCCGCGGGGGCCCTCCACTTT.